The 30 T cell receptor beta chains below come from one sample, sequenced in a study of read filtering for tumor transcriptome and immune sequencing. The library was built from roughly 400 ng RNA with molecular barcoded adaptors for alpha/delta and beta/gamma chains. TCRdb independently ran MiXCR on the reads; one entry per CDR3 protein. The profile shows some 130,000 distinct CDR3 sequences, less than 15% of them singletons. Sequencing was performed on a population of CD138-negative cells sorted from bone marrow. The receptors derive from a donor at least 40 years old with multiple myeloma.

The sample holds a few counts of this clonotype. Possible read error: a much larger clone is one base away. V gene TRBV27 combines with J gene TRBJ2-1; tentatively, D is TRBD1 (6 bases). This CDR3 has 14 amino acids. The V gene's germline CDR1 is MNHEY and CDR2 SMNVEV (reference sequence). CDR3 bases: TGTGCCAGCGGTGGGTCAGGGGTTCCGAATGGGCAGTTCTTC. The encoded protein is CASGGSGVPNGQFF.

Many counts were recorded for this clonotype. The chain couples TRBV20-1 to TRBJ1-6, with a weak D call TRBD1 (6 bases). Germline assignment: CDR1 DFQATT and CDR2 SNEGSKA (reference sequence). This CDR3 contains 16 residues. V dropped 0 bases and J dropped 5 bases, with 14 bases sitting between them. CDR3 region: CSARDVGGRNNSPLHF. The CDR3 coding sequence is TGCAGTGCTAGAGATGTGGGGGGGCGGAATAATTCACCCCTCCACTTT.

This clonotype was detected many times. The rearrangement joins TRBV10-3 to TRBJ2-1; 8 nucleotides line up with TRBD2. This CDR3 is built from 15 residues. J lost 8 bases, V lost 10 bases, and 16 bases had no gene match. Germline CDR1 reads ENHRY; CDR2 reads SYGVKD. CDR3 in amino acids: CATVGEREPRDEQFF. The CDR3 DNA reads TGTGCCACCGTGGGGGAGCGGGAGCCCCGGGATGAGCAGTTCTTC.

This clonotype was picked up many times. The chain links TRBV6-5 to TRBJ1-1; D is uncertain. V lost 2 bases to trimming and J lost 5 bases, with 12 bases between them. Per germline, CDR1 MNHEY and CDR2 SVGAGI. The CDR3 has 14 amino acids. CDR3 protein: CASSYRVGETEAFF. The CDR3 DNA reads TGTGCCAGCAGTTACAGGGTTGGGGAGACTGAAGCTTTCTTT.

This clonotype has just a few counts. This chain joins TRBV29-1 and TRBJ2-1, with 9 bases lining up with TRBD2. The germline CDR1 and CDR2 sequences are SQVTM and ANQGSEA. The V and J ends lost 3 bases and 7 bases, in that order; junction bases with no gene match: 4. This CDR3 is built from 13 residues. CDR3 amino acids: CSVDSGRRNEQFF. In DNA form, the CDR3 reads TGCAGCGTTGATAGCGGGAGAAGGAATGAGCAGTTCTTC.

This clonotype appeared many times. The chain joins TRBV4-1 to TRBJ1-5; D gene ambiguous. CDR3 length equals 16 residues. Trimming removed 0 bases from V and 9 bases from J, with 18 bases in between. Germline V CDR1 and CDR2: MGHRA, YSYEKL. The CDR3 nucleotides read TGCGCCAGCAGCCAAGAACCTGGGGTGGTTTTATGGCCCCAGCATTTT. This codes for CASSQEPGVVLWPQHF.

With regard to this clonotype: A much larger clone sits a single nucleotide away, making a read error possible. This sequence joins TRBV7-8 and TRBJ2-7; D remains unclear. This CDR3 comprises 11 residues. Trimming took 6 bases from V and 7 from J, leaving 10 bases between them. Germline lookup yields CDR1 SGHVS and CDR2 FQNEAQ. CDR3 amino acids: CASSGYEEQYF. The CDR3 nucleotides are TGTGCCAGCAGTGGTTACGAAGAGCAGTACTTC.

At least ten counts were recorded for this clonotype. This chain uses TRBV5-1 with TRBJ2-3; the D gene is possibly TRBD1 (6 bases). There are 15 residues in the CDR3. Per germline, CDR1 SGHRS and CDR2 YFSETQ. Trimming removed 4 bases from V and 0 bases from J, with 12 bases in between. Here the CDR3 DNA reads TGCGCCAGCAGCGTCCACAGGGCCAGCACAGATACGCAGTATTTT. This encodes CASSVHRASTDTQYF.

This clonotype was seen many times. This sequence joins TRBV11-3 and TRBJ1-4, with no clear D. In germline, CDR1 is SGHNT, CDR2 YENEEA. Trimming left V 3 bases short and J 14 bases short, with 13 bases between. The CDR3 consists of 12 residues. The CDR3 DNA follows: TGTGCCAGCAGCTTCCGAGATTCCATGCTGTTTTTT. Amino acid sequence: CASSFRDSMLFF.

Many counts were recorded for this clonotype. The rearrangement links TRBV10-3 to TRBJ2-1; D is unclear. Germline V gene sequence: CDR1 ENHRY, CDR2 SYGVKD. The length of the CDR3 is 14 residues. V lost 7 bases and J 0 bases, leaving 10 bases between the germline ends. The CDR3 sequence: CAIKPLSSYNEQFF. The CDR3 coding sequence is TGTGCCATCAAGCCCTTGAGCTCCTACAATGAGCAGTTCTTC.

This clonotype was counted at least ten times. The chain recombines TRBV7-9 with TRBJ2-2, with unresolved D. Deletions cut 2 bases from V and 1 base from J, with 5 bases between. Per the germline V gene, CDR1 is SEHNR and CDR2 is FQNEAQ (reference sequence). This CDR3 has 14 residues. Here the CDR3 DNA reads TGTGCCAGCAGCTTACCATTGAACACCGGGGAGCTGTTTTTT. It codes for CASSLPLNTGELFF.

This clonotype was seen at least ten times. V and J are TRBV12-3 or TRBV12-4 and TRBJ2-7; D unresolved. The CDR3 covers 12 residues. Deletions cut 2 bases from V and 10 bases from J, with 12 bases between. This CDR3 reads CASSLIRDSQYF. In DNA form, the CDR3 reads TGTGCCAGCAGTTTAATTCGAGATAGCCAGTACTTC.

Comments on this clonotype: With only one base between it and a far larger clone, this is likely a read error. This rearrangement joins TRBV7-3 to TRBJ1-6; D gene uncertain. Judging by the DNA end, TRBJ1-1 fits better; the J call may be wrong. Germline V gene data show CDR1 as SGHTA and CDR2 as FQGTGA. This CDR3 spans 13 amino acids. The CDR3 loop is CASGFEGYTEAFF. The CDR3 DNA follows: TGTGCCAGCGGCTTCGAAGGGTACACTGAAGCTTTCTTT.

This clonotype has ten or more counts. This chain links TRBV4-3 with TRBJ2-2, with D uncertain. Germline values: CDR1 LGHNA, CDR2 YSLEER. The CDR3 runs to 15 residues. V was trimmed by 0 bases and J by 5 bases, leaving 10 bases between them. CDR3 residues: CASSQEGTKTGELFF. In nucleotides, the CDR3 is TGCGCCAGCAGCCAAGAGGGAACCAAAACCGGGGAGCTGTTTTTT.

There are a few counts of this clonotype. The rearrangement links TRBV7-2 to TRBJ2-7; tentatively, D is TRBD2 (6 bases). Trimming removed 5 bases from V and 5 bases from J, with 22 bases in between. The CDR3 consists of 16 residues. Germline V gives CDR1 SGHTA, CDR2 FQGNSA. The CDR3 reads CASSLERVPLPHEQYF. The CDR3 DNA follows: TGTGCCAGCAGCCTCGAGCGGGTTCCTCTCCCCCACGAGCAGTACTTC.

This clonotype was recorded at least ten times. The rearrangement joins TRBV5-1 to TRBJ2-2; 9 nucleotides align to TRBD2. There are 15 residues in the CDR3. Per the germline V gene, CDR1 is SGHRS and CDR2 is YFSETQ. V dropped 7 bases and J dropped 0; count of bases not matched to a gene: 4. The CDR3 DNA is TGCGCCAGCTCCCCTAGCGGGACGAACACCGGGGAGCTGTTTTTT. Translation: CASSPSGTNTGELFF.

This chain links TRBV12-3 or TRBV12-4 with TRBJ2-7; 10 positions agree with TRBD1. The CDR3 runs to 15 residues. After removal of 5 bases from V and 2 bases from J, the junction contained 6 bases not matched to a gene. CDR3 residues: CASSRDRGPTYEQYF. The CDR3, as DNA: TGTGCCAGCAGTCGAGACAGGGGGCCGACCTACGAGCAGTACTTC.

This chain links TRBV7-9 with TRBJ2-2; D is unclear. V was shortened by 4 bases and J by 8 bases, with 8 bases between the two germline ends. From germline, CDR1 is SEHNR and CDR2 FQNEAQ (reference sequence). The CDR3 is 12 amino acids. CDR3 nucleotides: TGTGCCAGCAGCTCGTCGCTAGGGGAGCTGTTTTTT. This translates into CASSSSLGELFF.

About this clonotype: This may stem from a read error, because a much larger clone lies one nucleotide away. The chain uses TRBV12-3 or TRBV12-4 and TRBJ1-2; D unresolved. Deletions cut 0 bases from V and 6 bases from J, with 8 bases between. The CDR3 has 13 residues. CDR3 amino acids: CASSLAQAHGYTF. In DNA, the CDR3 is TGTGCCAGCAGTTTAGCGCAGGCCCATGGCTACACCTTC.

There are a few counts of this clonotype. The V call is TRBV10-3, the J call TRBJ2-1, with 15 bases lining up with TRBD2. The CDR3 covers 16 residues. The germline gives CDR1 ENHRY, CDR2 SYGVKD. V was pared by 6 bases and J by 3 bases, with 3 bases of the junction left unmatched. CDR3 sequence reads: CAIRGLAGGLYNEQFF. The CDR3 DNA follows: TGTGCCATCAGAGGACTAGCGGGAGGGCTCTACAATGAGCAGTTCTTC.

This clonotype was seen at least ten times. The rearrangement uses TRBV7-8 and TRBJ2-3, with 7 positions matching TRBD2. CDR3 length: 18 amino acids. V shed 7 bases, J shed 1 base, and the junction held 17 bases outside the gene matches. Germline CDR1 reads SGHVS; CDR2 reads FQNEAQ. CDR3 amino acids: CASTTLPLRELGTDTQYF. The CDR3 nucleotides are TGTGCCAGCACCACCCTCCCGCTGCGGGAGCTGGGCACAGATACGCAGTATTTT. Based on the CDR3 plus reference TRBV7-8 and TRBJ2-3, the full variable domain is GAGVSQSPRYKVAKRGQDVALRCDPISGHVSLFWYQQALGQGPEFLTYFQNEAQLDKSGLPSDRFFAERPEGSVSTLKIQRTQQEDSAVYLCASTTLPLRELGTDTQYFGPGTRLTVL.

This clonotype was detected many times. This sequence joins TRBV7-9 and TRBJ2-1; no clear D. CDR1 and CDR2 (germline): SEHNR, FQNEAQ (reference sequence). This CDR3 spans 14 amino acids. V lost 5 bases and J lost 9, with 17 bases in between. CDR3 in DNA: TGTGCCAGCAGCGCTAGGGATCACCTAGGTGAGCAGTTCTTC. Translation: CASSARDHLGEQFF.

At least ten counts were recorded for this clonotype. J is TRBJ2-1 and V is TRBV4-1; possibly TRBD1 or TRBD2 for D (5 bases each). This CDR3 is built from 17 residues. Germline V gene lookup returns CDR1 MGHRA and CDR2 YSYEKL. Trimming pared 2 bases from V and 0 bases from J, leaving 14 bases between. The CDR3 coding sequence is TGCGCCAGCAGCCAAACCCGGGACCAGAGCTCCTACAATGAGCAGTTCTTC. This gives the protein CASSQTRDQSSYNEQFF.

In this sample, this clonotype turned up many times. The rearrangement uses TRBV7-9 and TRBJ2-1; TRBD1 matches at 10 bases. CDR1 SEHNR and CDR2 FQNEAQ come from the germline V gene (reference sequence). V shed 5 bases and J 7 bases; nucleotides not matched to a gene: 11. This CDR3 is built from 16 residues. The DNA of the CDR3 is TGTGCCAGCAGCATTAGACAGGGGGCTATCTGGAATGAGCAGTTCTTC. It is translated as CASSIRQGAIWNEQFF.

There are many counts of this clonotype. J is TRBJ1-2 and V is TRBV27; 8 nucleotides match TRBD1. Trimming removed 7 bases from V and 3 bases from J; junction bases left unmatched: 1. The CDR3 consists of 12 residues. The germline V gene has CDR1 MNHEY and CDR2 SMNVEV (reference sequence). The CDR3: CASKQGDYGYTF. The CDR3 nucleotides read TGTGCCAGCAAACAGGGGGACTATGGCTACACCTTC.

This clonotype occurred many times. The chain links TRBV7-2 to TRBJ1-1; a possible D gene is TRBD1 (6 bases). V lost 7 bases and J lost 9, with 18 bases in between. CDR3 size: 13 residues. Germline lookup yields CDR1 SGHTA and CDR2 FQGNSA. The CDR3 DNA is TGTGCCAGCAACCCCTCGGGGGGCCCTCAAGCTTTCTTT. Residues: CASNPSGGPQAFF. Full variable domain (outside the CDR3, taken from reference TRBV7-2 and TRBJ1-1): GAGVSQSPSNKVTEKGKDVELRCDPISGHTALYWYRQSLGQGLEFLIYFQGNSAPDKSGLPSDRFSAERTGGSVSTLTIQRTQQEDSAVYLCASNPSGGPQAFFGQGTRLTVV.

This clonotype has a count of ten or more. This chain uses TRBV12-3 or TRBV12-4 with TRBJ2-1; D is ambiguous. The CDR3 spans 12 residues. V was pared by 3 bases and J by 7 bases, with 7 bases between. The CDR3 nucleotides read TGTGCCAGCAGTTTTTCGGTGAATGAGCAGTTCTTC. This sequence encodes CASSFSVNEQFF.

This clonotype was seen many times. The rearrangement uses TRBV12-5 and TRBJ1-1, with D uncertain. The germline V gene has CDR1 LGHNT and CDR2 FRNRAP. The CDR3 loop spans 12 amino acids. The V gene lost 1 base and the J gene lost 4 bases, with 4 bases spanning the gap. CDR3 bases: TGTGCTAGTGGTTTGGGGGTCACTGAAGCTTTCTTT. Its protein product is CASGLGVTEAFF.

This clonotype came up many times. The chain couples TRBV4-1 to TRBJ1-2, with D hard to call. Germline CDR1 MGHRA, CDR2 YSYEKL. V was shortened by 3 bases and J by 5 bases, with 19 bases between the two germline ends. The CDR3 extends over 16 amino acids. The CDR3 protein is CASSHGPSRGAYGYTF. The CDR3 DNA is TGCGCCAGCAGCCACGGCCCGTCCCGAGGCGCATATGGCTACACCTTC.

This clonotype was recorded many times. This chain joins TRBV29-1 and TRBJ2-1, with a weak D call TRBD2 (6 bases). V lost 3 bases and J lost 6, with 18 bases in between. The CDR3 has 15 amino acids. From germline, CDR1 is SQVTM and CDR2 ANQGSEA. CDR3 region: CSVDRSRDGSNEQFF. The CDR3 DNA reads TGCAGCGTTGATCGGTCCAGGGACGGGAGCAATGAGCAGTTCTTC.